This paragraph covers one T cell receptor (beta chain) sequence. What it recognizes is unknown. These data come from a study of Graves' ophthalmopathy and Graves' hyperthyroidism. The PBMC fraction was derived from around 10 ml of fresh peripheral blood. After removal of 4 bases from V and 6 bases from J, the junction contained 4 bases not matched to a gene. This CDR3 spans 14 amino acids. Germline CDR1 SGHDN, CDR2 FVKESK. As the template, RNA transcripts were used to amplify TCR beta CDR3 regions. The workflow started with a first-round RT-PCR run with HTBI primers and then moved on to a second-round multiplex PCR. TCRdb recomputed calls from the multiplex PCR reads with MiXCR, one row per CDR3 protein. The data contain 240,000 or so distinct CDR3 sequences, 45% of them singletons. Study outcomes and limitations: From stable hyperthyroidism, ophthalmopathy was separated by a 13-signature model with 85% to 90% sensitivity and around 80% specificity. Most clonotypes expanded in thyroid above 0.001 frequency were present in blood too. With a specificity of around 76% and a sensitivity of roughly 71%, the model predicted ophthalmopathy progression.

The rearrangement joins TRBV14 to TRBJ1-5, with TRBD1 identical over 9 bases. The TCR sequence derives from an adult man with Graves' ophthalmopathy. The sample taken for sequencing was peripheral blood. CDR3 nucleotides: TGTGCCAGCAGCCCCGGACAGGGGTTTCAGCCCCAGCATTTT. This translates into CASSPGQGFQPQHF.